The 15 T cell receptor beta chains listed next were all sequenced from one sample in a study of STAT5B mutations in CD4+ large granular lymphocyte leukemia. Libraries were prepared by immunoSEQ multiplex PCR; TCRdb keeps only in-frame clonotypes and omits some of them. This table has approximately 8,400 clones, approximately 89% appearing once. Sequenced material: PBMCs. These receptors were collected from a woman in her sixties or seventies with CD4+ T-cell large granular lymphocyte leukemia.

The genes are TRBV6-5 and TRBJ2-3, with 8 bases that match TRBD2. CDR1 MNHEY and CDR2 SVGAGI come from the germline V gene. The CDR3 spans 15 residues. V lost 2 bases, J lost 6 bases, and 7 bases stayed unmatched. CDR3 sequence: CASSYGGGFRDTQYF. Here the CDR3 DNA reads TGTGCCAGCAGTTACGGCGGGGGGTTCAGGGATACGCAGTATTTT.

This sequence joins TRBV6-5 and TRBJ2-5, with D unresolved. Germline V gene sequence: CDR1 MNHEY, CDR2 SVGAGI. V was pared by 0 bases and J by 4 bases, with 9 bases between. This CDR3 contains 14 residues. CDR3 in amino acids: CASSYSKSLETQYF. As DNA, the CDR3 is TGTGCCAGCAGTTACTCGAAGTCTCTAGAGACCCAGTACTTC.

V is TRBV7-6 and J is TRBJ2-7; 7 bases are shared with TRBD2. Trimming removed 5 bases from V and 3 bases from J; junction bases left unmatched: 13. Germline CDR1 is SGHVS and CDR2 is FNYEAQ. This CDR3 contains 16 residues. The CDR3 coding sequence is TGTGCCAGCAGCCCCCAAGTCGGGGGGATAGGCTACGAGCAGTACTTC. It codes for CASSPQVGGIGYEQYF.

This chain joins TRBV6-5 and TRBJ1-1, with D perhaps matching TRBD1 (5 bases). CDR1 is MNHEY and CDR2 is SVGAGI in the germline V gene. This CDR3 has 13 amino acids. V gave up 5 bases and J gave up 3 bases, with 10 bases separating them. The CDR3 region has the DNA TGTGCCAGCAGTGCGGACATATACACTGAAGCTTTCTTT. Amino acid sequence: CASSADIYTEAFF.

This sequence joins TRBV6-1 and TRBJ1-2; 8 bases line up with TRBD1. Germline trimming cut 4 bases from V and 4 bases from J; bases unmatched to any gene: 5. Germline V gene data show CDR1 as MNHNS and CDR2 as SASEGT. CDR3 length: 14 amino acids. This CDR3 is CASSAPGTGYGYTF. The CDR3 DNA sequence: TGTGCCAGCAGTGCCCCCGGGACAGGCTATGGCTACACCTTC.

V and J are TRBV9 and TRBJ1-6; weak D call: TRBD1 (6 bases). The germline V and J ends were trimmed by 0 bases and 5 bases, with 9 bases remaining between them. CDR1 and CDR2 from the germline V gene are SGDLS and YYNGEE. CDR3 size: 15 residues. DNA of the CDR3: TGTGCCAGCAGCGTAGCGGGACATAATAATTCACCCCTCCACTTT. Its protein is CASSVAGHNNSPLHF.

This clone appeared a single time. CDR3 amino acids: CASSGTGVIQANEKLFF. CDR3 nucleotides: TGTGCCAGCAGCGGGACAGGGGTGATACAGGCTAATGAAAAACTGTTTTTT. The chain joins TRBV7-2 to TRBJ1-4; 10 bases match TRBD1. Losses at the gene ends were 5 bases for V and 3 bases for J; bases not matched to a gene: 9. The germline CDR1 and CDR2 sequences are SGHTA and FQGNSA. This CDR3 is 17 amino acids long.

This clone showed up just once. The chain couples TRBV5-5 to TRBJ1-4; D gene unclear. In germline, CDR1 is SGHKS, CDR2 YYEKEE (reference sequence). The CDR3 is made up of 14 amino acids. Trimming took 0 bases from V and 0 from J, leaving 3 bases between them. The CDR3 bases are TGTGCCAGCAGCTTGGGGTCAACTAATGAAAAACTGTTTTTT. This sequence encodes CASSLGSTNEKLFF.

This chain joins TRBV30 and TRBJ2-7, with D perhaps TRBD1 (5 bases). Trimming cost V 0 bases and J 4 bases, with 10 bases left between them. The germline V gene encodes CDR1 GTSNPN and CDR2 SVGIG (reference sequence). The CDR3 is made up of 13 amino acids. CDR3 coding DNA: TGTGCCTGGAGTGTTGGGGCCAGGTACGAGCAGTACTTC. Translated, it gives CAWSVGARYEQYF.

This chain uses TRBV5-6 with TRBJ1-2; 8 bases agree with TRBD1. The CDR3 totals 13 residues. With 0 bases clipped from V and 8 bases from J, the junction kept 3 bases outside the gene matches. Per germline, CDR1 SGHDT and CDR2 YYEEEE. Here the CDR3 reads CASSLGQGSGYTF. The CDR3 bases are TGTGCCAGCAGCTTGGGACAGGGGTCCGGCTACACCTTC.

The rearrangement joins TRBV11-2 to TRBJ2-7, with TRBD1 identical over 7 bases. Germline trimming cut 0 bases from V and 2 bases from J; bases unmatched to any gene: 1. There are 14 residues in the CDR3. Germline CDR1 SGHAT, CDR2 FQNNGV. CDR3 loop: CASSLEGQAYEQYF. The CDR3 coding sequence is TGTGCCAGCAGCTTAGAAGGACAGGCCTACGAGCAGTACTTC. Variable domain in full (rest from reference TRBV11-2 and TRBJ2-7): EAGVAQSPRYKIIEKRQSVAFWCNPISGHATLYWYQQILGQGPKLLIQFQNNGVVDDSQLPKDRFSAERLKGVDSTLKIQPAKLEDSAVYLCASSLEGQAYEQYFGPGTRLTVT.

This chain links TRBV5-6 with TRBJ1-2; D unclear. Germline-derived CDR1 and CDR2 are SGHDT and YYEEEE. CDR3 length: 14 amino acids. V lost 1 base, J lost 7 bases, and 14 bases lay in between. The CDR3 DNA is TGTGCCAGCAGCTTGAGTCAGGCCCTTAGTGGCTACACCTTC. Protein: CASSLSQALSGYTF.

V gene TRBV7-9 combines with J gene TRBJ2-5; D is ambiguous. V shed 4 bases and J shed 2 bases, with 2 bases lying between them. The CDR3 is made up of 11 amino acids. From germline, CDR1 is SEHNR and CDR2 FQNEAQ (reference sequence). DNA of the CDR3: TGTGCCAGCAGCTCTCAAGAGACCCAGTACTTC. Its translation is CASSSQETQYF.

The gene calls are TRBV7-2 and TRBJ2-3, with D unresolved. Trimming removed 5 bases from V and 4 bases from J, with 22 bases in between. The V gene's germline CDR1 is SGHTA and CDR2 FQGNSA. CDR3 length: 17 residues. The CDR3 is CASSTTTHVGGADTQYF. CDR3 coding DNA: TGTGCCAGCAGCACTACGACTCATGTTGGTGGCGCAGATACGCAGTATTTT. Together with reference TRBV7-2 and TRBJ2-3, the CDR3 gives the full variable domain: GAGVSQSPSNKVTEKGKDVELRCDPISGHTALYWYRQSLGQGLEFLIYFQGNSAPDKSGLPSDRFSAERTGGSVSTLTIQRTQQEDSAVYLCASSTTTHVGGADTQYFGPGTRLTVL.

The chain has TRBV29-1 and TRBJ1-5; D ambiguous. Germline lookup yields CDR1 SQVTM and CDR2 ANQGSEA. This CDR3 region has 14 residues. V lost 5 bases to trimming and J lost 0 bases, with 11 bases between them. CDR3 DNA: TGCAGCGTTCCACAGAGATATAGCAATCAGCCCCAGCATTTT. Its protein is CSVPQRYSNQPQHF.